The clone carrying this T cell receptor beta chain ranks as medium-sized. Antigen unknown. The template was genomic DNA from peripheral blood, not RNA. The data were taken from a study of T cell repertoires in aging, cancer and after chemotherapy. Across the study: Six age groups, ranging from 30 or younger to 70 or older, included the donors. Repeat sampling of healthy donors over several months to years showed clear clonal overlap. Overall study findings and caveats: In each cancer cohort, median generation probability increased across chemotherapy, suggesting thymic output rebounded. Untreated cancer patients had significantly lower blood TCR diversity than age-matched healthy donors.

Multiplex touch-down PCR with TRB-A/B primers amplified rearranged V-D-J TRB sequences. TCRdb reanalysed the multiplex PCR reads using MiXCR and keeps one entry per CDR3 protein. The sample contains under 15,000 distinct CDR3 sequences, 25% of which appear only once. This receptor was taken from a human donor in good health. Input material: blood.

The CDR3 DNA sequence: TGTGCCAGCAGCACGGACAGGGATAGTGCTAGTTCACCCCTCCACTTT. Amino acids: CASSTDRDSASSPLHF. J is TRBJ1-6 and V is TRBV5-4; 8 bases align to TRBD1. Per germline, CDR1 SGHNT and CDR2 YYREEE (reference sequence). V shed 4 bases and J 9 bases; nucleotides not matched to a gene: 12. This CDR3 region has 16 residues. Based on the CDR3 plus reference TRBV5-4 and TRBJ1-6, the full variable domain is ETGVTQSPTHLIKTRGQQVTLRCSSQSGHNTVSWYQQALGQGPQFIFQYYREEENGRGNFPPRFSGLQFPNYSSELNVNALELDDSALYLCASSTDRDSASSPLHFGNGTRLTVT.